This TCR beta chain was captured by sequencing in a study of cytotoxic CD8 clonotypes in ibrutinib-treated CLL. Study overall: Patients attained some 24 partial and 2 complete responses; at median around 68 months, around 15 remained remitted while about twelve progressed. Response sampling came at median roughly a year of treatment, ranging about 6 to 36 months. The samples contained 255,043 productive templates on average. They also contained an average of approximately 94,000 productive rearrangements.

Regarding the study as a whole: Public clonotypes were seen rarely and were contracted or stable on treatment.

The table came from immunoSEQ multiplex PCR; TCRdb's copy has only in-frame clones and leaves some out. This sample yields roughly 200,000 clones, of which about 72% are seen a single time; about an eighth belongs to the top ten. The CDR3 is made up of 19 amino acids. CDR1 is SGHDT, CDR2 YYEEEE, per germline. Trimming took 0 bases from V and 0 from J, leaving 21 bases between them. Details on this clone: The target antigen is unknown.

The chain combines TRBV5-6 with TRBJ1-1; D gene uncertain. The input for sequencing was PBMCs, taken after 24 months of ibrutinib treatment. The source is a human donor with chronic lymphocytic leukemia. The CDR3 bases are TGTGCCAGCAGCTTGGTTCGATCGTCGGCCAGACTCATGAACACTGAAGCTTTCTTT. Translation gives CASSLVRSSARLMNTEAFF.